Below, 2 T cell receptor beta chains from the same sample are listed, as sequenced in a study of blood T cell repertoires in COVID-19. Assay used: immunoSEQ multiplex PCR; TCRdb lists only in-frame clones, some missing. The table shows roughly 230,000 clones, with approximately 81% occurring only once. Sequencing was carried out using peripheral blood. The receptors were gathered from a man aged 40-55 years with acute or convalescent COVID-19.

The chain links TRBV5-8 to TRBJ2-3, with 12 positions matching TRBD2. Germline CDR1 is SGHTS and CDR2 is YDEGEE. This CDR3 is built from 16 residues. Trimming at V came to 4 bases and at J to 1 base, leaving 4 bases not matched to a gene. This chain's CDR3 is CASSPRLAGGTDTQYF. CDR3 bases: TGTGCCAGCAGCCCACGACTAGCGGGGGGCACAGATACGCAGTATTTT.

This clone was detected only once. The gene calls are TRBV13 and TRBJ2-7; 9 nucleotides align to TRBD1. Germline CDR1 and CDR2: PRHDT and FYEKMQ (reference sequence). CDR3 size: 15 residues. Unmatched junction bases numbered 5, after V lost 1 base and J lost 4 bases. The CDR3 nucleotides are TGTGCCAGCAGCTTAGTTCACAGGGGGCTGTACGAGCAGTACTTC. Protein: CASSLVHRGLYEQYF.